This entry describes one T cell receptor (beta chain). The V segment lost 4 bases and the J segment 9 bases; nucleotides outside the gene matches: 12. Germline V gives CDR1 SGHTA, CDR2 FQGNSA. This CDR3 contains 16 residues. TCRdb analysed the RT-PCR reads with MiXCR anew, one entry per CDR3 protein. Of more than 550,000 distinct CDR3 sequences detected, around 14% appear once; the ten largest clones hold roughly 3.9%. The sequenced material came from memory CD4+ T cells from blood. This sequence joins TRBV7-2 and TRBJ2-3; 11 bases align to TRBD2. The sequence derives from a female donor in good health, serving as a healthy control. CDR3 sequence (DNA): TGTGCCAGCAGCTCGATCGGACTAGCGGGTTCAAGCACGCAGTATTTT. Its protein product is CASSSIGLAGSSTQYF.